The 17 T cell receptor beta chains below all came from one sample that was sequenced in a study of blood T cell repertoires in COVID-19. Produced via immunoSEQ multiplex PCR; TCRdb's table is partial and in-frame only. The data contain about half a million clones, 80% to 90% of them singletons. Sequencing was carried out using peripheral blood. These receptors were obtained from a human donor in a cohort sampled during active COVID-19.

The V gene is TRBV19, the J gene TRBJ1-1; 10 nucleotides match TRBD1. CDR1 and CDR2 (germline): LNHDA, SQIVND (reference sequence). The CDR3 runs 16 residues. The V and J ends lost 6 bases and 1 base, in that order; junction bases with no gene match: 8. The CDR3 nucleotides are TGTGCCAGTAGAGCGGGACAGGGGCAATGGAACACTGAAGCTTTCTTT. Amino acids: CASRAGQGQWNTEAFF. Based on the CDR3 plus reference TRBV19 and TRBJ1-1, the full variable domain is DGGITQSPKYLFRKEGQNVTLSCEQNLNHDAMYWYRQDPGQGLRLIYYSQIVNDFQKGDIAEGYSVSREKKESFPLTVTSAQKNPTAFYLCASRAGQGQWNTEAFFGQGTRLTVV.

The chain recombines TRBV27 with TRBJ1-1; D gene uncertain. The germline gives CDR1 MNHEY, CDR2 SMNVEV (reference sequence). Trimming took off 4 bases at V and 4 bases at J, with 10 bases between the two ends. This CDR3 comprises 13 residues. The CDR3 DNA is TGTGCCAGCAGTTCACTAGGTAGCACTGAAGCTTTCTTT. Amino acids: CASSSLGSTEAFF.

V gene TRBV19 combines with J gene TRBJ2-6; no clear D. Trimming removed 2 bases at V and 2 bases at J, with 16 bases between. The CDR3 is made up of 18 amino acids. Germline V CDR1 and CDR2: LNHDA, SQIVND (reference sequence). CDR3 region: CASSIWRSTPPGANVLTF. The CDR3 DNA sequence: TGTGCCAGTAGTATATGGCGGAGTACCCCTCCTGGGGCCAACGTCCTGACTTTC.

The rearrangement joins TRBV6-5 to TRBJ2-7, with TRBD2 identical over 9 bases. Per germline, CDR1 MNHEY and CDR2 SVGAGI. The CDR3 is made up of 13 amino acids. V trimming: 10 bases; J trimming: 9 bases; junction bases outside the gene matches: 13. The CDR3 reads CATKETSGSGQYF. CDR3 coding DNA: TGTGCCACTAAGGAAACTAGCGGGTCGGGGCAGTACTTC.

The chain is built from TRBV14 and TRBJ1-1; maybe TRBD1 (6 bases). The CDR3 spans 11 residues. V lost 3 bases to trimming and J lost 10 bases, with 9 bases between them. Germline V gives CDR1 SGHDN, CDR2 FVKESK. CDR3 in amino acids: CASSQRGGAFF. CDR3 DNA sequence: TGTGCCAGCAGCCAGCGAGGGGGAGCTTTCTTT.

This rearrangement joins TRBV2 to TRBJ2-2, with 9 bases identical to TRBD2. Trimming took 6 bases from V and 1 from J; bases not matched to a gene: 3. CDR1 and CDR2 from the germline V gene are SNHLY and FYNNEI. This CDR3 is 15 amino acids long. The DNA for the CDR3 is TGTGCCAGCAGATTAGCGGGAGTGAACACCGGGGAGCTGTTTTTT. This sequence encodes CASRLAGVNTGELFF.

This chain joins TRBV7-2 and TRBJ1-2, with D tentatively TRBD1 (6 bases). Germline CDR1 reads SGHTA; CDR2 reads FQGNSA. This CDR3 spans 13 amino acids. V lost 4 bases to trimming and J lost 1 base, with 7 bases between them. The CDR3 here is CASSYRDNYGYTF. In nucleotides, the CDR3 is TGTGCCAGCAGCTACAGGGATAACTATGGCTACACCTTC.

This chain links TRBV28 with TRBJ1-4, with D perhaps TRBD1 (6 bases). There are 14 residues in the CDR3. Germline V gene data show CDR1 as MDHEN and CDR2 as SYDVKM. V was cut by 5 bases and J by 7 bases, with 14 bases left in between. CDR3 bases: TGTGCCAGCAGTCCCGGATCCAGGGGTGAAAAACTGTTTTTT. Translating it yields CASSPGSRGEKLFF. Full variable domain (remainder filled in from reference TRBV28 and TRBJ1-4): DVKVTQSSRYLVKRTGEKVFLECVQDMDHENMFWYRQDPGLGLRLIYFSYDVKMKEKGDIPEGYSVSREKKERFSLILESASTNQTSMYLCASSPGSRGEKLFFGSGTQLSVL.

About this clone itself: Within the sample, other DNA sequences also encode this same CDR3. The rearrangement links TRBV20-1 to TRBJ2-1, with D perhaps TRBD1 (5 bases). V was shortened by 3 bases and J by 6 bases, with 6 bases between the two germline ends. The CDR3 is 11 amino acids. CDR1 and CDR2 from the germline V gene are DFQATT and SNEGSKA (reference sequence). The CDR3 DNA reads TGCAGTGCTAGCAGGGCCAATGAGCAGTTCTTC. Protein: CSASRANEQFF.

The chain is built from TRBV4-1 and TRBJ2-3; 7 bases match TRBD2. Trimming removed 3 bases from V and 3 bases from J; junction bases left unmatched: 9. The CDR3 is 16 amino acids. Germline V gene sequence: CDR1 MGHRA, CDR2 YSYEKL. The CDR3 DNA reads as TGCGCCAGCAGCCAGCTTGCGGGAGCGGGAACAGATACGCAGTATTTT. Translating gives CASSQLAGAGTDTQYF.

The chain combines TRBV28 with TRBJ2-7; D gene ambiguous. Germline V CDR1 and CDR2: MDHEN, SYDVKM. V was shortened by 4 bases and J by 6 bases, with 13 bases between the two germline ends. This CDR3 is 13 amino acids long. Written as DNA, the CDR3 is TGTGCCAGCAGTTCCCTAAGCCCTCTCGAGCAGTACTTC. Translating gives CASSSLSPLEQYF.

J is TRBJ2-1 and V is TRBV7-6; 8 bases match TRBD2. V lost 1 base, J lost 4 bases, and 6 bases stayed unmatched. Germline-derived CDR1 and CDR2 are SGHVS and FNYEAQ. This CDR3 contains 16 residues. This CDR3 reads CASSLDVAGIYNEQFF. CDR3 nucleotide sequence: TGTGCCAGCAGCTTAGATGTAGCGGGGATTTACAATGAGCAGTTCTTC. The full variable domain, in which reference TRBV7-6 and TRBJ2-1 provide the parts outside the CDR3, is GAGVSQSPRYKVTKRGQDVALRCDPISGHVSLYWYRQALGQGPEFLTYFNYEAQQDKSGLPNDRFSAERPEGSISTLTIQRTEQRDSAMYRCASSLDVAGIYNEQFFGPGTRLTVL.

The chain employs TRBV6-5 and TRBJ2-7, with 7 bases aligning to TRBD1. J lost 12 bases, V lost 2 bases, and 10 bases had no gene match. Germline CDR1 is MNHEY and CDR2 is SVGAGI. The CDR3 runs to 13 residues. The CDR3 nucleotides are TGTGCCAGCAGTTACCGGGGACAGAATAGTAGGTACTTC. Translation: CASSYRGQNSRYF.

This chain connects TRBV12-5 to TRBJ1-5, with a tentative D call TRBD1 (5 bases). The germline V gene has CDR1 LGHNT and CDR2 FRNRAP. Deletions cut 0 bases from V and 4 bases from J, with 28 bases between. This CDR3 spans 21 amino acids. The CDR3 loop reads CASGLVYPKPRDGSSNQPQHF. For the CDR3, the DNA is TGTGCTAGTGGTTTGGTATACCCAAAACCAAGGGACGGGAGTTCAAATCAGCCCCAGCATTTT.

This clone has a single count. The CDR3 nucleotides read TGTGCCAGCAGCTCTTATGCGGATACGCAGTATTTT. Translation: CASSSYADTQYF. The chain couples TRBV7-3 to TRBJ2-3; D is unclear. Per germline, CDR1 SGHTA and CDR2 FQGTGA. This CDR3 has 12 amino acids. Trimming cost V 4 bases and J 6 bases, with 8 bases left between them. The full variable domain, in which reference TRBV7-3 and TRBJ2-3 provide the parts outside the CDR3, is GAGVSQTPSNKVTEKGKYVELRCDPISGHTALYWYRQSLGQGPEFLIYFQGTGAADDSGLPNDRFFAVRPEGSVSTLKIQRTERGDSAVYLCASSSYADTQYFGPGTRLTVL.

V gene TRBV6-5 combines with J gene TRBJ2-3, with 10 bases identical to TRBD2. The CDR3 consists of 16 residues. V shed 2 bases and J 7 bases; nucleotides not matched to a gene: 9. Germline V CDR1 and CDR2: MNHEY, SVGAGI. The CDR3 region has the DNA TGTGCCAGCAGTTACGGCCTAGCGGGGGAGGAGTATACGCAGTATTTT. Translation gives CASSYGLAGEEYTQYF.

The chain recombines TRBV3-1 (or the pseudogene TRBV3-2) with TRBJ2-6, with 9 bases fitting TRBD1. Trimming removed 4 bases from V and 2 bases from J; junction bases left unmatched: 9. This CDR3 spans 18 amino acids. Germline V gene lookup returns CDR1 LGHDT and CDR2 YNNKEL (reference sequence). CDR3 bases: TGTGCCAGCAGCCTCTGGACAGGGGTTAAGGCTGGGGCCAACGTCCTGACTTTC. It is translated as CASSLWTGVKAGANVLTF.